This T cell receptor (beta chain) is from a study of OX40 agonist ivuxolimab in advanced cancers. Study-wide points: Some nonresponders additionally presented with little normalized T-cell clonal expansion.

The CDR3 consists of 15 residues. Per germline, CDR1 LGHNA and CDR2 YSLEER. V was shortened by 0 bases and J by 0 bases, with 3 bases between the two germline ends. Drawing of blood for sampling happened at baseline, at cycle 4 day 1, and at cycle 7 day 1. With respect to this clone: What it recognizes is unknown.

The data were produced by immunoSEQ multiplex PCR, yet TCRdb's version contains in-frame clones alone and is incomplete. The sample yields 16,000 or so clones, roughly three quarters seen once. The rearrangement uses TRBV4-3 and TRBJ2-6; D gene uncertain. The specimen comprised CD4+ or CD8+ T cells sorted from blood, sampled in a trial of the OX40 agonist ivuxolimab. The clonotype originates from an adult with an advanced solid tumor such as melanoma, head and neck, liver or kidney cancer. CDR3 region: CASSQDSSGANVLTF. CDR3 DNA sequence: TGCGCCAGCAGCCAAGACAGCTCTGGGGCCAACGTCCTGACTTTC.